These 2 T cell receptor beta chains originate from one sample sequenced in a study of graft-versus-host responses after intestinal transplantation. These receptors' antigens are unknown. Here immunoSEQ multiplex PCR was the method, and the copy in TCRdb shows in-frame clones only, minus some. The sample lists 40,000 or so clones, over 90% seen once, with 21% in the top ten. The input for sequencing was unstimulated CD8+ T cells sorted from spleen or lymph node cells, taken before transplant. The source is a human donor who was the organ donor for an intestinal transplant.

This clone was seen a single time. V is TRBV11-1 and J is TRBJ2-7, with D perhaps TRBD2 (6 bases). The V end lost 1 base, the J end lost 0 bases, and 16 bases lay between the germline ends. The CDR3 runs to 17 residues. The germline CDR1 and CDR2 sequences are SGHAT and FQDESV (reference sequence). The DNA for the CDR3 is TGTGCCAGCAGCTTAGGGGTTGGAGGGGTGAGCTCCTACGAGCAGTACTTC. Residues: CASSLGVGGVSSYEQYF.

The chain carries TRBV28 and TRBJ2-3; D may match TRBD1 or TRBD2 (5 bases each). The CDR3 sequence is 12 residues long. The V end lost 8 bases, the J end lost 2 bases, and 8 bases lay between the germline ends. Germline values: CDR1 MDHEN, CDR2 SYDVKM. CDR3 bases: TGTGCCAGCGGGGACGTCACAGATACGCAGTATTTT. Translated: CASGDVTDTQYF. Complete variable domain (other parts from reference TRBV28 and TRBJ2-3): DVKVTQSSRYLVKRTGEKVFLECVQDMDHENMFWYRQDPGLGLRLIYFSYDVKMKEKGDIPEGYSVSREKKERFSLILESASTNQTSMYLCASGDVTDTQYFGPGTRLTVL.